This entry lists 26 T cell receptor beta chains sequenced from one sample in a study of T cells after posttransplantation cyclophosphamide. Generated by immunoSEQ multiplex PCR, the TCRdb table keeps only in-frame clones and is missing some. The data contain thousands of clones, approximately 98% of them singletons. The sample consisted of naive CD8+ T cells sorted from PBMCs. The receptor source for this set is a woman aged 25 to 39 in good health and a related stem cell transplant donor.

This chain joins TRBV4-3 and TRBJ1-6; D is unresolved. Germline values: CDR1 LGHNA, CDR2 YSLEER. The CDR3 contains 13 residues. Deletions cut 1 base from V and 9 bases from J, with 7 bases between. CDR3 DNA: TGCGCCAGCAGCCAAGGGTCAGGTTCACCCCTCCACTTT. This translates into CASSQGSGSPLHF.

CDR3 amino acids: CASSWGGNYEQYF. The CDR3 nucleotides are TGTGCCAGCAGCTGGGGGGGAAACTACGAGCAGTACTTC. The rearrangement uses TRBV5-6 and TRBJ2-7, with 7 bases fitting TRBD2. The CDR3 sequence is 13 residues long. The V gene's germline CDR1 is SGHDT and CDR2 YYEEEE. J was trimmed by 3 bases and V by 3 bases; bases with no gene match: 3.

The chain has TRBV7-9 and TRBJ2-1; 10 positions match TRBD1. This CDR3 spans 15 amino acids. V shed 4 bases, J shed 8 bases, and the junction held 8 bases outside the gene matches. CDR1 SEHNR and CDR2 FQNEAQ come from the germline V gene (reference sequence). The CDR3 sequence is CASSSRDRGPDEQFF. In nucleotides, the CDR3 is TGTGCCAGCAGCTCCCGGGACAGGGGTCCCGATGAGCAGTTCTTC.

The chain links TRBV4-2 to TRBJ1-1; 8 bases align to TRBD1. This CDR3 spans 16 amino acids. After removal of 3 bases from V and 7 bases from J, the junction contained 13 bases not matched to a gene. Germline-derived CDR1 and CDR2 are LGHNA and YNFKEQ. The CDR3: CASSHATDRDGHEAFF. Here the CDR3 DNA reads TGTGCCAGCAGCCACGCTACGGACAGGGACGGGCATGAAGCTTTCTTT.

This chain joins TRBV4-3 and TRBJ2-7; TRBD2 agrees at 9 bases. CDR3 length: 13 residues. Germline CDR1 reads LGHNA; CDR2 reads YSLEER. With V trimmed by 5 bases and J by 4 bases, 3 bases remained unmatched. The CDR3 nucleotides read TGCGCCAGCAGCACGGGACTAGCTTACGAGCAGTACTTC. It specifies CASSTGLAYEQYF.

This chain joins TRBV2 and TRBJ2-5; TRBD2 might be the D (6 bases). The last part of the DNA fits TRBJ2-7 better; the J call may be wrong. The CDR3 has 15 amino acids. Per the germline V gene, CDR1 is SNHLY and CDR2 is FYNNEI. In nucleotides, the CDR3 is TGTGCCAGCAGTGAAGGGGGGGATCGATCCTACGAGCAGTACTTC. It translates to CASSEGGDRSYEQYF.

This chain uses TRBV5-6 with TRBJ2-3; the match to TRBD2 covers 15 bases. CDR3 length: 18 residues. Looked up from germline, CDR1 is SGHDT and CDR2 is YYEEEE. The ends lost 4 bases at V and 2 bases at J; junction bases unmatched: 8. CDR3 in DNA: TGTGCCAGCAGCCGGAGGACTAGCGGGGGGGTCTACACAGATACGCAGTATTTT. Its protein product is CASSRRTSGGVYTDTQYF.

This chain uses TRBV6-6 with TRBJ1-1; tentative D call: TRBD1 (6 bases). This CDR3 is built from 12 residues. The V and J ends lost 5 bases and 6 bases respectively, with 10 bases between them. Germline CDR1 and CDR2: MNHNY and SVGAGI (reference sequence). The CDR3 nucleotides read TGTGCCAGCAGTACAGGGTTTGCTGAAGCTTTCTTT. It specifies CASSTGFAEAFF.

The chain combines TRBV5-6 with TRBJ1-2; D is undetermined. The CDR3 extends over 15 amino acids. The germline CDR1 and CDR2 sequences are SGHDT and YYEEEE. V lost 0 bases to trimming and J lost 0 bases, with 9 bases between them. The CDR3 is CASSLDVGANYGYTF. The CDR3 region has the DNA TGTGCCAGCAGCTTGGATGTCGGAGCTAACTATGGCTACACCTTC.

The chain couples TRBV7-9 to TRBJ2-1; 9 positions match TRBD2. This CDR3 comprises 16 residues. Germline CDR1 SEHNR, CDR2 FQNEAQ (reference sequence). The V gene end was trimmed by 5 bases and the J gene end by 3 bases; junction bases not matched to a gene: 8. In DNA form, the CDR3 reads TGTGCCAGCAGCATTAGCGGGGGCCGAAACTACAATGAGCAGTTCTTC. This gives the protein CASSISGGRNYNEQFF.

The chain is built from TRBV4-1 and TRBJ1-1, with no clear D. V lost 1 base to trimming and J lost 1 base, with 10 bases between them. There are 15 residues in the CDR3. Germline V lookup: CDR1 MGHRA, CDR2 YSYEKL. The CDR3 spells CASSQVGVKNTEAFF. CDR3 coding DNA: TGCGCCAGCAGCCAAGTCGGGGTTAAGAACACTGAAGCTTTCTTT.

The chain combines TRBV10-3 with TRBJ1-1, with 8 positions matching TRBD1. The V gene's germline CDR1 is ENHRY and CDR2 SYGVKD. Trimming at V came to 6 bases and at J to 4 bases, leaving 4 bases not matched to a gene. The CDR3 runs 13 residues. The chain's CDR3 is CAIRKTGVTEAFF. The CDR3 DNA follows: TGTGCCATCAGAAAGACAGGGGTCACTGAAGCTTTCTTT.

This sequence joins TRBV2 and TRBJ2-3, with 7 bases matching TRBD1. Germline V gene sequence: CDR1 SNHLY, CDR2 FYNNEI. J lost 2 bases, V lost 1 base, and 9 bases had no gene match. There are 17 residues in the CDR3. The CDR3 sequence: CASSEEGQSLPTDTQYF. CDR3 DNA sequence: TGTGCCAGCAGTGAAGAGGGACAGTCCCTACCCACAGATACGCAGTATTTT. The whole variable domain, filled in from reference TRBV2 and TRBJ2-3, reads EPEVTQTPSHQVTQMGQEVILRCVPISNHLYFYWYRQILGQKVEFLVSFYNNEISEKSEIFDDQFSVERPDGSNFTLKIRSTKLEDSAMYFCASSEEGQSLPTDTQYFGPGTRLTVL.

The CDR3 reads CASRVGEDYGYTF. The CDR3 nucleotides read TGTGCCAGCCGGGTAGGGGAGGACTATGGCTACACCTTC. The V gene is TRBV5-4, the J gene TRBJ1-2; TRBD1 is a possible D gene (5 bases). V was shortened by 7 bases and J by 3 bases, with 13 bases between the two germline ends. The CDR3 covers 13 residues. Germline lookup yields CDR1 SGHNT and CDR2 YYREEE (reference sequence).

The chain is built from TRBV25-1 and TRBJ1-4, with 9 bases fitting TRBD1. Germline V lookup: CDR1 MGHDK, CDR2 SYGVNS. The CDR3 has 16 residues. The junction had 6 bases not matched to a gene; V was cut back by 6 bases and J by 1 base. The CDR3 sequence: CASRGTGFVTNEKLFF. CDR3 sequence (DNA): TGTGCCAGCAGGGGGACAGGGTTTGTAACTAATGAAAAACTGTTTTTT.

About this clone itself: Other DNA sequences in the same sample also yield this CDR3. In DNA form, the CDR3 reads TGTGCCAGCAGAGCGGCCTGGACGGCGGGCAATGAGCAGTTCTTC. Translation gives CASRAAWTAGNEQFF. This rearrangement joins TRBV2 to TRBJ2-1; D may be TRBD2 (5 bases). CDR1 is SNHLY, CDR2 FYNNEI, per germline. This CDR3 has 15 amino acids. V was shortened by 6 bases and J by 6 bases, with 18 bases between the two germline ends. Complete variable domain (other parts from reference TRBV2 and TRBJ2-1): EPEVTQTPSHQVTQMGQEVILRCVPISNHLYFYWYRQILGQKVEFLVSFYNNEISEKSEIFDDQFSVERPDGSNFTLKIRSTKLEDSAMYFCASRAAWTAGNEQFFGPGTRLTVL.

The rearrangement joins TRBV7-6 to TRBJ2-7; no reliable D call. The CDR3 length is 13 residues. Trimming left V 3 bases short and J 4 bases short, with 10 bases between. CDR1 and CDR2 from the germline V gene are SGHVS and FNYEAQ. CDR3 in amino acids: CASSFRLEYEQYF. In nucleotides, the CDR3 is TGTGCCAGCAGCTTTCGACTCGAATACGAGCAGTACTTC.

The J gene is TRBJ2-6, the V gene TRBV7-9; 8 bases align to TRBD1. The germline V gene has CDR1 SEHNR and CDR2 FQNEAQ (reference sequence). V trimming: 1 base; J trimming: 2 bases; junction bases outside the gene matches: 7. The CDR3 loop spans 18 amino acids. CDR3 nucleotide sequence: TGTGCCAGCAGCTTAGGCCCGCTGGACAGGGCTGGGGCCAACGTCCTGACTTTC. Translating gives CASSLGPLDRAGANVLTF.

The chain has TRBV9 and TRBJ2-7; the match to TRBD2 covers 12 bases. This CDR3 is 17 amino acids long. In germline, CDR1 is SGDLS, CDR2 YYNGEE. V was pared by 4 bases and J by 0 bases, with 8 bases of the junction left unmatched. The CDR3 nucleotides are TGTGCCAGCAGCACAGGACTAGCGGGGTTGAGCTCCTACGAGCAGTACTTC. Its protein product is CASSTGLAGLSSYEQYF.

Here the CDR3 DNA reads TGTGCCAGCTCCACCTTTCTGAGGGGCCGGGAGAATGAGCAGTTCTTC. It codes for CASSTFLRGRENEQFF. The rearrangement uses TRBV18 and TRBJ2-1; D is possibly TRBD2 (6 bases). V was shortened by 6 bases and J by 7 bases, with 22 bases between the two germline ends. Germline lookup yields CDR1 KGHSH and CDR2 LQKENI. CDR3 size: 16 residues.

This chain joins TRBV5-6 and TRBJ2-7; 8 bases match TRBD2. The germline V gene has CDR1 SGHDT and CDR2 YYEEEE. V lost 0 bases, J lost 3 bases, and 8 bases stayed unmatched. The CDR3 has 16 residues. This CDR3 is CASSLGAGGAFYEQYF. The CDR3 nucleotides are TGTGCCAGCAGCTTGGGGGCGGGGGGCGCGTTCTACGAGCAGTACTTC.

The chain employs TRBV29-1 and TRBJ1-1; D unclear. V lost 4 bases to trimming and J lost 1 base, with 7 bases between them. This CDR3 contains 12 residues. CDR1 is SQVTM and CDR2 is ANQGSEA in the germline V gene. CDR3 nucleotide sequence: TGCAGCGTTGTGTCAGAGAACACTGAAGCTTTCTTT. It specifies CSVVSENTEAFF.

J is TRBJ1-2 and V is TRBV27, with 8 bases that match TRBD1. CDR1 and CDR2 from the germline V gene are MNHEY and SMNVEV (reference sequence). V trimming: 5 bases; J trimming: 1 base; junction bases outside the gene matches: 6. This CDR3 spans 15 amino acids. CDR3 residues: CASSHDRGGNYGYTF. The DNA for the CDR3 is TGTGCCAGCAGTCATGACAGGGGCGGTAACTATGGCTACACCTTC.

CDR3 residues: CASSLGLAVSYEQYF. The CDR3 DNA follows: TGCGCCAGCAGCTTGGGACTAGCGGTGAGCTACGAGCAGTACTTC. V usage is TRBV5-1 and J usage is TRBJ2-7, with TRBD2 matching over 9 bases. Germline CDR1 is SGHRS and CDR2 is YFSETQ. The CDR3 runs 15 residues. Germline trimming cut 0 bases from V and 3 bases from J; bases unmatched to any gene: 4.

The chain carries TRBV15 and TRBJ2-1, with no clear D. Germline CDR1 LNHNV, CDR2 YYDKDF (reference sequence). The CDR3 loop spans 17 amino acids. With 0 bases removed from V and 0 bases from J, the gap between germline ends came to 12 bases. CDR3 DNA sequence: TGTGCCACCAGCAGAGATCTTTTGGCGGACTCCTACAATGAGCAGTTCTTC. It codes for CATSRDLLADSYNEQFF.

This chain uses TRBV7-9 with TRBJ2-7; tentative D call: TRBD1 (5 bases). CDR1 SEHNR and CDR2 FQNEAQ come from the germline V gene (reference sequence). The V and J ends lost 3 bases and 5 bases respectively, with 11 bases between them. The CDR3 is 13 amino acids. CDR3 DNA sequence: TGTGCCAGCAGCTTGACTTCAGGGAACGAGCAGTACTTC. It is translated as CASSLTSGNEQYF.